Each of the 24 T cell receptor beta chains below was sequenced from the same sample in a study of cytomegalovirus exposure and HLA in healthy donors. PCR involved 60 Vbeta and 13 Jbeta primers. Sequencing was performed with immunoSEQ multiplex PCR; in TCRdb, only in-frame clones are kept and a portion is missing. The repertoire holds 100,000 to 150,000 clones, around 80% seen once, with about 1.8% in the top ten. Sequenced: PBMCs. These receptors originate from a woman between 50 and 59 years old in good health and CMV-seronegative.

The chain has TRBV9 and TRBJ2-1, with D tentatively TRBD1 (5 bases). The length of the CDR3 is 12 residues. Trimming took off 4 bases at V and 5 bases at J, with 7 bases between the two ends. The germline CDR1 and CDR2 sequences are SGDLS and YYNGEE. The CDR3 DNA reads as TGTGCCAGCAGCTTACAGGACAATGAGCAGTTCTTC. Translation: CASSLQDNEQFF.

V usage is TRBV18 and J usage is TRBJ2-5; D gene unclear. The V and J ends lost 5 bases and 2 bases respectively, with 3 bases between them. The CDR3 is 11 residues long. Germline CDR1 and CDR2: KGHSH and LQKENI. In DNA, the CDR3 is TGTGCCAGCTCAGTACAAGAGACCCAGTACTTC. Encoded protein: CASSVQETQYF.

This chain uses TRBV2 with TRBJ2-1; D is possibly TRBD2 (5 bases). V was shortened by 3 bases and J by 5 bases, with 11 bases between the two germline ends. CDR1 and CDR2 from the germline V gene are SNHLY and FYNNEI. This CDR3 has 14 amino acids. The CDR3 loop reads CASSDGAGNNEQFF. In DNA form, the CDR3 reads TGTGCCAGCAGTGACGGTGCGGGCAACAATGAGCAGTTCTTC.

The chain combines TRBV7-6 with TRBJ1-2; D is perhaps TRBD1 (6 bases). Germline CDR1 and CDR2: SGHVS and FNYEAQ. Trimming pared 1 base from V and 2 bases from J, leaving 17 bases between. The CDR3 runs 17 residues. CDR3 loop: CASSLGQKTGQNYGYTF. Here the CDR3 DNA reads TGTGCCAGCAGCTTAGGGCAAAAGACTGGACAGAACTATGGCTACACCTTC.

The chain has TRBV4-2 and TRBJ2-7; D call uncertain. V was clipped by 0 bases and J by 5 bases, with 8 bases between them. The CDR3 runs to 13 residues. Per the germline V gene, CDR1 is LGHNA and CDR2 is YNFKEQ. As DNA, the CDR3 is TGTGCCAGCAGCCAAGATCCGATAGACGAGCAGTACTTC. Its translation: CASSQDPIDEQYF.

J is TRBJ2-7 and V is TRBV6-1, with 7 bases fitting TRBD2. The germline gives CDR1 MNHNS, CDR2 SASEGT. This CDR3 region has 14 residues. This chain's CDR3 is CVSSAFTSAHEQYV. The CDR3 coding sequence is TGTGTCAGCAGTGCCTTCACTAGCGCCCACGAGCAGTACGTC.

This clone appeared once. This chain joins TRBV4-1 and TRBJ1-2; D gene unclear. V lost 4 bases, J lost 5 bases, and 20 bases lay in between. The CDR3 contains 16 residues. Germline loops: CDR1 MGHRA, CDR2 YSYEKL. CDR3 loop: CASSLGQERSAYGYTF. As DNA, the CDR3 is TGCGCCAGCAGCCTTGGCCAAGAAAGGAGTGCTTATGGCTACACCTTC.

The chain employs TRBV19 and TRBJ1-5; the D gene is possibly TRBD1 (5 bases). Trimming pared 0 bases from V and 7 bases from J, leaving 13 bases between. This CDR3 has 15 amino acids. Germline values: CDR1 LNHDA, CDR2 SQIVND (reference sequence). The CDR3 here is CASSIDPGFRQPQHF. DNA for the CDR3: TGTGCCAGTAGTATAGACCCAGGGTTCCGGCAGCCCCAGCATTTT.

CDR3 nucleotides: TGTGCCAGTGGAGGAGAAGAGAGCACTGAAGCTTTCTTT. It codes for CASGGEESTEAFF. The V and J genes are TRBV19 and TRBJ1-1; no definite D call. CDR3 length: 13 amino acids. V lost 8 bases, J lost 4 bases, and 14 bases lay in between. Germline V gene lookup returns CDR1 LNHDA and CDR2 SQIVND (reference sequence). Variable domain in full (rest from reference TRBV19 and TRBJ1-1): DGGITQSPKYLFRKEGQNVTLSCEQNLNHDAMYWYRQDPGQGLRLIYYSQIVNDFQKGDIAEGYSVSREKKESFPLTVTSAQKNPTAFYLCASGGEESTEAFFGQGTRLTVV.

This chain joins TRBV6-1 and TRBJ2-7; 7 positions match TRBD1. The CDR3 is 15 amino acids. With 2 bases clipped from V and 4 bases from J, the junction kept 8 bases outside the gene matches. Per germline, CDR1 MNHNS and CDR2 SASEGT. In DNA, the CDR3 is TGTGCCAGCAGTGAAAAGGGGACAGATCTATACGAGCAGTACTTC. Its protein is CASSEKGTDLYEQYF.

The chain is built from TRBV27 and TRBJ1-5, with 8 bases lining up with TRBD1. The CDR3 length is 13 residues. V was pared by 6 bases and J by 5 bases, with 3 bases of the junction left unmatched. Germline V lookup: CDR1 MNHEY, CDR2 SMNVEV (reference sequence). The CDR3 is CASRTTGDQPQHF. The CDR3 DNA reads as TGTGCCAGCAGGACGACAGGGGATCAGCCCCAGCATTTT.

The chain recombines TRBV7-2 with TRBJ2-7, with 10 bases matching TRBD1. The CDR3 totals 15 residues. Germline CDR1 and CDR2: SGHTA and FQGNSA. CDR3 loop: CASSNTGTGDQEQYV. The CDR3 region has the DNA TGTGCCAGCAGTAATACCGGGACAGGGGACCAAGAGCAATACGTC.

This chain's CDR3 is CAWRGQAGLNQPQHF. CDR3 in DNA: TGTGCCTGGAGGGGACAGGCGGGGCTCAATCAGCCCCAGCATTTT. V is TRBV30 and J is TRBJ1-5; TRBD1 agrees at 8 bases. The CDR3 extends over 15 amino acids. Germline values: CDR1 GTSNPN, CDR2 SVGIG (reference sequence). V lost 3 bases and J lost 3; bases outside the gene matches: 7.

V usage is TRBV18 and J usage is TRBJ2-1; 9 bases map to TRBD2. Losses at the gene ends were 0 bases for V and 4 bases for J; bases not matched to a gene: 4. Germline CDR1 KGHSH, CDR2 LQKENI. CDR3 length equals 16 residues. This CDR3 reads CASSPPAGGAYNEQFF. The CDR3 nucleotides are TGTGCCAGCTCACCACCGGCGGGGGGGGCATACAATGAGCAGTTCTTC.

The chain has TRBV9 and TRBJ2-5; TRBD1 matches 9 bases. Germline V lookup: CDR1 SGDLS, CDR2 YYNGEE. The length of the CDR3 is 16 residues. J was trimmed by 4 bases and V by 4 bases; bases with no gene match: 11. The CDR3 sequence is CASSKDGGQGGETQYF. Written as DNA, the CDR3 is TGTGCCAGCAGCAAAGATGGGGGACAGGGTGGAGAGACCCAGTACTTC.

This CDR3 reads CASSFTGAKLEQYV. The CDR3 nucleotides are TGCGCCAGCAGCTTTACAGGGGCGAAGCTCGAGCAGTACGTC. The J gene is TRBJ2-7, the V gene TRBV4-3; 7 bases map to TRBD1. Per germline, CDR1 LGHNA and CDR2 YSLEER. This CDR3 comprises 14 residues. With V trimmed by 5 bases and J by 6 bases, 10 bases remained unmatched.

The chain is built from TRBV4-3 and TRBJ2-1; D not resolved. The CDR3 is 14 amino acids. The V gene lost 1 base and the J gene lost 4 bases, with 8 bases spanning the gap. Germline CDR1 reads LGHNA; CDR2 reads YSLEER. In DNA, the CDR3 is TGCGCCAGCAGCCAAGTTGGCAGATACAATGAGCAGTTCTTC. It codes for CASSQVGRYNEQFF.

This chain joins TRBV4-3 and TRBJ2-5; a weak D match, TRBD2 (6 bases). Germline lookup yields CDR1 LGHNA and CDR2 YSLEER. V lost 4 bases, J lost 1 base, and 13 bases lay in between. The CDR3 consists of 15 residues. The CDR3 is CASSPGGGSQETQYF. The DNA of the CDR3 is TGCGCCAGCAGCCCCGGGGGTGGGAGCCAAGAGACCCAGTACTTC.

This chain uses TRBV28 with TRBJ2-7; 11 nucleotides match TRBD2. The germline V gene encodes CDR1 MDHEN and CDR2 SYDVKM. The CDR3 is 16 amino acids. The trim removed 5 bases at V and 0 bases at J, leaving 6 bases unmatched. The DNA of the CDR3 is TGTGCCAGCAGTCCCGTCGGGACTAGCGGCTCCTACGAGCAGTACGTC. This encodes CASSPVGTSGSYEQYV.

V is TRBV9 and J is TRBJ2-5; TRBD1 might be the D (5 bases). The V end lost 0 bases, the J end lost 0 bases, and 12 bases lay between the germline ends. This CDR3 has 16 residues. Germline V CDR1 and CDR2: SGDLS, YYNGEE. CDR3 sequence: CASSVAAGSHQETQYF. The CDR3 DNA reads TGTGCCAGCAGCGTAGCGGCAGGGTCCCACCAAGAGACCCAGTACTTC.

The genes are TRBV6-1 and TRBJ2-7; 10 nucleotides match TRBD1. The germline gives CDR1 MNHNS, CDR2 SASEGT. V was clipped by 5 bases and J by 6 bases; unmatched bases: 7. This CDR3 has 14 amino acids. The CDR3 coding sequence is TGTGCCAGCAGTATCCGGGACAGGGGCACCGAGCAGTACTTC. This gives the protein CASSIRDRGTEQYF.

This chain connects TRBV19 to TRBJ2-7; D unclear. Looked up from germline, CDR1 is LNHDA and CDR2 is SQIVND (reference sequence). The CDR3 is made up of 13 amino acids. Trimming removed 1 base at V and 4 bases at J, with 8 bases between. The CDR3 region is CASSIAVGYEQYV. DNA for the CDR3: TGTGCCAGTAGTATAGCCGTCGGGTACGAGCAGTACGTC.

The chain has TRBV29-1 and TRBJ2-5; perhaps TRBD2 as D (5 bases). Germline-derived CDR1 and CDR2 are SQVTM and ANQGSEA. This CDR3 region has 15 residues. V lost 6 bases to trimming and J lost 4 bases, with 21 bases between them. The CDR3 loop is CSVAKGPGRVETQYF. The CDR3 DNA is TGCAGCGTAGCGAAGGGTCCGGGAAGAGTAGAGACCCAGTACTTC. Drawing the rest from reference TRBV29-1 and TRBJ2-5, the complete variable domain is SAVISQKPSRDICQRGTSLTIQCQVDSQVTMMFWYRQQPGQSLTLIATANQGSEATYESGFVIDKFPISRPNLTFSTLTVSNMSPEDSSIYLCSVAKGPGRVETQYFGPGTRLLVL.

The sample holds a few counts of this clone. The rearrangement joins TRBV9 to TRBJ1-1; the D is unclear. The length of the CDR3 is 15 residues. Per the germline V gene, CDR1 is SGDLS and CDR2 is YYNGEE. V was clipped by 0 bases and J by 1 base, with 10 bases between them. This CDR3 is CASSVAAARNTEAFF. CDR3 bases: TGTGCCAGCAGCGTAGCCGCTGCTAGGAACACTGAAGCTTTCTTT.